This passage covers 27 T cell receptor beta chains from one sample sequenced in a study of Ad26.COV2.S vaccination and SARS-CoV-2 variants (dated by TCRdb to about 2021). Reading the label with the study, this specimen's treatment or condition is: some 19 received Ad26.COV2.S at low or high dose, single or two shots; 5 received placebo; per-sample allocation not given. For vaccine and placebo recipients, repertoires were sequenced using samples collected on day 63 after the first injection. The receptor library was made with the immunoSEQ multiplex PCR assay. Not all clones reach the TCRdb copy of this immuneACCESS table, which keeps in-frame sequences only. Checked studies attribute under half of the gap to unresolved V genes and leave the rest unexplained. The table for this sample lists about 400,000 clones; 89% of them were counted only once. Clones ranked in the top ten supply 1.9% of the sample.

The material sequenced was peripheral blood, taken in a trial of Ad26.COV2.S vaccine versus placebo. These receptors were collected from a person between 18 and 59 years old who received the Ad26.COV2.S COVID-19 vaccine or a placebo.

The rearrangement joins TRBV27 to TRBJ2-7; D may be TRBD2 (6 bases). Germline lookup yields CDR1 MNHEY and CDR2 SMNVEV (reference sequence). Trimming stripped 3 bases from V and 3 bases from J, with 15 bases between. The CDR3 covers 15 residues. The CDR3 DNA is TGTGCCAGCAGTTTGCGGCGGGGTAGGGACTACGAGCAGTACTTC. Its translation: CASSLRRGRDYEQYF.

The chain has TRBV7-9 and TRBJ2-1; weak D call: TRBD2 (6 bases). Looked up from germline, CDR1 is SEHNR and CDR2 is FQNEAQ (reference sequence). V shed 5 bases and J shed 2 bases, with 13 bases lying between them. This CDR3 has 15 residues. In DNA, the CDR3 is TGTGCCAGCAGCCCTGCGGGATTCCCCTACAATGAGCAGTTCTTC. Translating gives CASSPAGFPYNEQFF.

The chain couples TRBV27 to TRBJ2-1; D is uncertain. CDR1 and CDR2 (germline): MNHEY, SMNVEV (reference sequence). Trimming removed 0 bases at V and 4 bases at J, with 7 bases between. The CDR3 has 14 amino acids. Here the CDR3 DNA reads TGTGCCAGCAGTTTATCCCTCAGATACAATGAGCAGTTCTTC. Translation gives CASSLSLRYNEQFF.

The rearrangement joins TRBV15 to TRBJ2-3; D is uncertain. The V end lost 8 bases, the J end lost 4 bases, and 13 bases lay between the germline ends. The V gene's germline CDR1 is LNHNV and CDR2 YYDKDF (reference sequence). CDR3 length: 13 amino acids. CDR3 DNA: TGTGCCACCGGCCTCGGTGGGGCAGATACGCAGTATTTT. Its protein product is CATGLGGADTQYF.

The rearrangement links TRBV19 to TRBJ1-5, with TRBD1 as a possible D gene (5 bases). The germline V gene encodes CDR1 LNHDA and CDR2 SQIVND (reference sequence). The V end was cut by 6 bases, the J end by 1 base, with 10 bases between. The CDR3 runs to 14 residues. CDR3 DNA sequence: TGTGCCAGTAGAGACAGCCGAAGCAATCAGCCCCAGCATTTT. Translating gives CASRDSRSNQPQHF.

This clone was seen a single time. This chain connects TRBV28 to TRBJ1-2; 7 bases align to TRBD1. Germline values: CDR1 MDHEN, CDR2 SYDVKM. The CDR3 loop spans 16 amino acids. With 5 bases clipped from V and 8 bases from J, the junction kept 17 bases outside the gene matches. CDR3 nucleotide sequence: TGTGCCAGCAGTCCCTCTATTCCCGTCGACAGGGAAGGCTACACCTTC. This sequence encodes CASSPSIPVDREGYTF.

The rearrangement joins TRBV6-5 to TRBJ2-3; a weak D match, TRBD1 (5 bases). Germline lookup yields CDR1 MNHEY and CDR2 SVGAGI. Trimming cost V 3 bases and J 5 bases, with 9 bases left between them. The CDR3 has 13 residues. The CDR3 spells CASSYQQGDTQYF. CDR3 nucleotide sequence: TGTGCCAGCAGTTATCAGCAGGGAGATACGCAGTATTTT.

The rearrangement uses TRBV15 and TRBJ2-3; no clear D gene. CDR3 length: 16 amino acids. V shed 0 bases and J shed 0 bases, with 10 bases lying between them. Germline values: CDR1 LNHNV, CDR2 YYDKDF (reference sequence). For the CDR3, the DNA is TGTGCCACCAGCAGAGATCTGGGCCTTAGCACAGATACGCAGTATTTT. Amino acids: CATSRDLGLSTDTQYF.

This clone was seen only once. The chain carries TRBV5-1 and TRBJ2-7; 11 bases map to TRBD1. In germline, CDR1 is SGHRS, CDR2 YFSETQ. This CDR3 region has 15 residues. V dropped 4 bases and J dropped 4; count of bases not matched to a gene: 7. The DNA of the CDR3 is TGCGCCAGCAGCCCGGGACAGGGGGTAACATACGAGCAGTACTTC. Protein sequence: CASSPGQGVTYEQYF.

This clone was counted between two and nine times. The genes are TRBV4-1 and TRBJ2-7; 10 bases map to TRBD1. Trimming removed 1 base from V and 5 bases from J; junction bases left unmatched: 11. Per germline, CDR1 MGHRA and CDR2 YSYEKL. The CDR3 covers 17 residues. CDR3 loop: CASSQGGPGQGFHEQYF. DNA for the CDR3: TGCGCCAGCAGCCAAGGAGGACCGGGACAGGGGTTCCACGAGCAGTACTTC.

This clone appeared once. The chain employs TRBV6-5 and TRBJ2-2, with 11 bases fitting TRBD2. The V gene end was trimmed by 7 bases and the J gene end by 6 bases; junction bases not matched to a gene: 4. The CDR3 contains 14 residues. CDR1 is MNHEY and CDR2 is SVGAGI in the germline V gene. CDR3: CASNSLAGAGELFF. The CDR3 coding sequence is TGTGCCAGCAATTCACTAGCGGGAGCCGGGGAGCTGTTTTTT.

CDR3 region: CASMAPTYEQYF. DNA for the CDR3: TGTGCCAGTATGGCGCCTACCTACGAGCAGTACTTC. The chain has TRBV19 and TRBJ2-7; D uncertain. The CDR3 extends over 12 amino acids. Trimming took 7 bases from V and 2 from J, leaving 9 bases between them. From germline, CDR1 is LNHDA and CDR2 SQIVND (reference sequence).

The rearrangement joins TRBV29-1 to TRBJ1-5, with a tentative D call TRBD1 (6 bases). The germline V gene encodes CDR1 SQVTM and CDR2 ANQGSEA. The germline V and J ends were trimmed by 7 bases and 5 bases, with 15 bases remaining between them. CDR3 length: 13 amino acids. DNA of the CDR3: TGCAGCGACTCACGGGACACCGATCAGCCCCAGCATTTT. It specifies CSDSRDTDQPQHF.

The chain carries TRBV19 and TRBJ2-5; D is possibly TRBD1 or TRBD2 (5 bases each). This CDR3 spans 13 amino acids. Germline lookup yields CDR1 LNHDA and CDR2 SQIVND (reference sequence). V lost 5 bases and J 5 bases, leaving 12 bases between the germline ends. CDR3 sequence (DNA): TGTGCCAGTAGTCTCCGGGGCGCGGAGACCCAGTACTTC. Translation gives CASSLRGAETQYF.

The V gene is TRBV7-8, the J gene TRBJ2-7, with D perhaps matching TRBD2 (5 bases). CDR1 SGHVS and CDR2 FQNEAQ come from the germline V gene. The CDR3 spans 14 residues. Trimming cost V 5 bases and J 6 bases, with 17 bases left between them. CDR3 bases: TGTGCCAGCAGCCCGCGGGTAGCCGTCCTCGAGCAGTACTTC. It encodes CASSPRVAVLEQYF. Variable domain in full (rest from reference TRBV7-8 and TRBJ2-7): GAGVSQSPRYKVAKRGQDVALRCDPISGHVSLFWYQQALGQGPEFLTYFQNEAQLDKSGLPSDRFFAERPEGSVSTLKIQRTQQEDSAVYLCASSPRVAVLEQYFGPGTRLTVT.

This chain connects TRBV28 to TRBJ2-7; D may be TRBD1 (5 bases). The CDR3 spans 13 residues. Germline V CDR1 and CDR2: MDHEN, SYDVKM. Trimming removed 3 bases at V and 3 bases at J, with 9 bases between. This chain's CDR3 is CASSLGHYYEQYF. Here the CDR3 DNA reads TGTGCCAGCAGTTTGGGGCACTACTACGAGCAGTACTTC.

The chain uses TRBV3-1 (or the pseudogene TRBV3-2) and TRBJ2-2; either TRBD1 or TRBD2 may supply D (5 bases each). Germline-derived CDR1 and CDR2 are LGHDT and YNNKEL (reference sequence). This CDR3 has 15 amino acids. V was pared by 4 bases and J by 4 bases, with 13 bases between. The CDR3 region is CASSLGRRATGELFF. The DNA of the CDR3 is TGTGCCAGCAGCCTGGGACGGCGGGCCACCGGGGAGCTGTTTTTT.

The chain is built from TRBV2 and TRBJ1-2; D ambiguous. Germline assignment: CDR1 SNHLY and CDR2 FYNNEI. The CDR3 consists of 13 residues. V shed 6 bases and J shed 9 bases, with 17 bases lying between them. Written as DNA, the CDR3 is TGTGCCAGCAGATCTGGACGGGGTGTAAGCTACACCTTC. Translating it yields CASRSGRGVSYTF.

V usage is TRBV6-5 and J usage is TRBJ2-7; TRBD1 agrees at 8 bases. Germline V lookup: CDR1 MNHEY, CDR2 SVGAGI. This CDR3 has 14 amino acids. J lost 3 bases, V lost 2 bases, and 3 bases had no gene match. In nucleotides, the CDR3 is TGTGCCAGCAGTTACCAGGGACAGGTCTACGAGCAGTACTTC. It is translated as CASSYQGQVYEQYF.

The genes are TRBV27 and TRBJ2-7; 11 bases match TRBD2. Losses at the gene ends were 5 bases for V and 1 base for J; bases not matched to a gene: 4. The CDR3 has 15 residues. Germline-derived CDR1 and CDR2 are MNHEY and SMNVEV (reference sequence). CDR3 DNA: TGTGCCAGCAGTATTCTAGCGGGAGGTTCCTACGAGCAGTACTTC. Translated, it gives CASSILAGGSYEQYF.

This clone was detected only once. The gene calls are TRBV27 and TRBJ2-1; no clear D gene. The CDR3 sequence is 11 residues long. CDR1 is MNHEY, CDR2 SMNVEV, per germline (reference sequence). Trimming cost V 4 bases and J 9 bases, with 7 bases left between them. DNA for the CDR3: TGTGCCAGCAGTTCCTATGGTGAGCAGTTCTTC. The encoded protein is CASSSYGEQFF.

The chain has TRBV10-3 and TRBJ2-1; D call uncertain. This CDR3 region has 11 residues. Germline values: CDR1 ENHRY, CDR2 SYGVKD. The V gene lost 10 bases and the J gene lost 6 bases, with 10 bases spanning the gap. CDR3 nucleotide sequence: TGTGCCACCACGCCGGGCAATGAGCAGTTCTTC. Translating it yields CATTPGNEQFF.

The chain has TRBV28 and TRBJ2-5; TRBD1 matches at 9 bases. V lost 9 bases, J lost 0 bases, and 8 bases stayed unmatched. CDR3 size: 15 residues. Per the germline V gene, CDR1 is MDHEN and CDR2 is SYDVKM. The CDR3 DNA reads TGTGCCAGTTCGGACAGGGGAAGGCACCAAGAGACCCAGTACTTC. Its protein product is CASSDRGRHQETQYF. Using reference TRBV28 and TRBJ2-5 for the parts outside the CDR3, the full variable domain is DVKVTQSSRYLVKRTGEKVFLECVQDMDHENMFWYRQDPGLGLRLIYFSYDVKMKEKGDIPEGYSVSREKKERFSLILESASTNQTSMYLCASSDRGRHQETQYFGPGTRLLVL.

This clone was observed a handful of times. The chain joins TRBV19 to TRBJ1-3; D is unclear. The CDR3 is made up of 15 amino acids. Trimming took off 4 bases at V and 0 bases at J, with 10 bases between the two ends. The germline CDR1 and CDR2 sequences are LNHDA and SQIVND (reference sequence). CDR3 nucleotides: TGTGCCAGTAGTAAAAGGAGAAGCTCTGGAAACACCATATATTTT. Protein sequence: CASSKRRSSGNTIYF. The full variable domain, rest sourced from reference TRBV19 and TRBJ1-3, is DGGITQSPKYLFRKEGQNVTLSCEQNLNHDAMYWYRQDPGQGLRLIYYSQIVNDFQKGDIAEGYSVSREKKESFPLTVTSAQKNPTAFYLCASSKRRSSGNTIYFGEGSWLTVV.

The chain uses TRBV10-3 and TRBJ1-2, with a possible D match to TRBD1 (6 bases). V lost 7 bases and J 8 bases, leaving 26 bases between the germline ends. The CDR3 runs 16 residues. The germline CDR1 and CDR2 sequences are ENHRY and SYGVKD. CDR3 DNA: TGTGCCATCAAACCTTCGGCAGGGGCCTGGTTTGAGGGCTACACCTTC. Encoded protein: CAIKPSAGAWFEGYTF.

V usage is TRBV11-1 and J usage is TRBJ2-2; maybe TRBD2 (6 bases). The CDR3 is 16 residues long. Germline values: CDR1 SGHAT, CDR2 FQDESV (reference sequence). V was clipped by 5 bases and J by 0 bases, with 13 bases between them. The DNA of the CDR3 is TGTGCCAGCAGCAGTAGCGGATTCGCGAACACCGGGGAGCTGTTTTTT. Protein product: CASSSSGFANTGELFF.

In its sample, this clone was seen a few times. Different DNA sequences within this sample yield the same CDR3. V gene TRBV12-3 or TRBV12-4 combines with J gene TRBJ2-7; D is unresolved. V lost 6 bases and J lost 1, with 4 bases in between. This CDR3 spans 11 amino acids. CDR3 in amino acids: CASSPSYEQYF. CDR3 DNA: TGTGCCAGCAGCCCTTCCTACGAGCAGTACTTC.